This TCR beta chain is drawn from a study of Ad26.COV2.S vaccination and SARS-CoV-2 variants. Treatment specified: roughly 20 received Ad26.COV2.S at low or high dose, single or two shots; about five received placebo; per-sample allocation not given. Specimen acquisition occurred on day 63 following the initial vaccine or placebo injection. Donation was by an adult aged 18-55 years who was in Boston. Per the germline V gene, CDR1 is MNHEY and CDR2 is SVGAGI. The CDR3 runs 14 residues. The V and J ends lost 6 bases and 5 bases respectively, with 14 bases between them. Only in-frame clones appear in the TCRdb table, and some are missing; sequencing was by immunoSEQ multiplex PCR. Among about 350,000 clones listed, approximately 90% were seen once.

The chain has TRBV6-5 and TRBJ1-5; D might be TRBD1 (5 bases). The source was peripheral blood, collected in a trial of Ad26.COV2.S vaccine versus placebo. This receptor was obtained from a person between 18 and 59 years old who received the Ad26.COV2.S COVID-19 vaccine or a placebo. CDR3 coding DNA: TGTGCCAGCAGGGCCGACCGGGGCCATCAGCCCCAGCATTTT. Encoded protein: CASRADRGHQPQHF.